The sequence of this TCR beta chain was determined in a study of T-cell memory formation after mild COVID-19. Concerning this clonotype: Its target is not known.

The CDR3 is made up of 16 amino acids. The junction had 2 bases not matched to a gene; V was cut back by 1 base and J by 0 bases. CDR1 is SGHVS, CDR2 FNYEAQ, per germline. Study-level results: A second wave expanding day 15 to 37 was CD4+-biased; contracting clones were balanced.

TCRdb independently ran MiXCR on the 5' RACE reads; one entry per CDR3 protein. The sample lists about 470,000 distinct CDR3 sequences, around 25% seen once, with approximately 12% in the top ten. This TCR came from an adult woman who had mild COVID-19 (a few samples of this study predate the infection). Cell type and time point are not known. Material for sequencing was PBMCs or a T cell subset sorted from them (not recorded which). The gene calls are TRBV7-6 and TRBJ1-3, with 8 bases identical to TRBD1. The CDR3 here is CASSLEGQGSGNTIYF. The DNA of the CDR3 is TGTGCCAGCAGCTTAGAAGGACAGGGCTCTGGAAACACCATATATTTT. Looking up the rest from reference TRBV7-6 and TRBJ1-3 gives the full variable domain: GAGVSQSPRYKVTKRGQDVALRCDPISGHVSLYWYRQALGQGPEFLTYFNYEAQQDKSGLPNDRFSAERPEGSISTLTIQRTEQRDSAMYRCASSLEGQGSGNTIYFGEGSWLTVV.